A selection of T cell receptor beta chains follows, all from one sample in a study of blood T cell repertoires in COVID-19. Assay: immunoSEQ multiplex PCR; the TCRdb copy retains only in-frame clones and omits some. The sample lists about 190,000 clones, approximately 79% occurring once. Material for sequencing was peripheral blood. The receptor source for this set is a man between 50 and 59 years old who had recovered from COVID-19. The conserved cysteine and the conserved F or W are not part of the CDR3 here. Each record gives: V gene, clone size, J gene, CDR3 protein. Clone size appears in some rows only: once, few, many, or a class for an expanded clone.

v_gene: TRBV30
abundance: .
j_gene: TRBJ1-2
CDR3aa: AWEDRGTRGYT

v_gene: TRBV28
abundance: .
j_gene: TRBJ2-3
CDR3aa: ASSTASGSQY

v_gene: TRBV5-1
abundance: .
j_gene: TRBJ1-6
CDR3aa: ASSLWDRINYNSPLH

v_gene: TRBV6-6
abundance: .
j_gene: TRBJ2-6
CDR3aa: ASRKQVASGANVLT

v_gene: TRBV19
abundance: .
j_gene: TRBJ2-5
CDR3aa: ASRELAGASQY

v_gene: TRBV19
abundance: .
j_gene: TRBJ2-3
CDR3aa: ASSKQPSVVDTQY

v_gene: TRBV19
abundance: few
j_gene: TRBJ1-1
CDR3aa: ASSLLGNTEAF

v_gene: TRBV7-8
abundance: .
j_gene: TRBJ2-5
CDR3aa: ASSASRAQETQY

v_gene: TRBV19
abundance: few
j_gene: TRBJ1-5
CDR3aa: ASSIGTLSNQPQH

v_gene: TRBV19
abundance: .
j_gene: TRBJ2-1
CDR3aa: ASNPGVNNEQF